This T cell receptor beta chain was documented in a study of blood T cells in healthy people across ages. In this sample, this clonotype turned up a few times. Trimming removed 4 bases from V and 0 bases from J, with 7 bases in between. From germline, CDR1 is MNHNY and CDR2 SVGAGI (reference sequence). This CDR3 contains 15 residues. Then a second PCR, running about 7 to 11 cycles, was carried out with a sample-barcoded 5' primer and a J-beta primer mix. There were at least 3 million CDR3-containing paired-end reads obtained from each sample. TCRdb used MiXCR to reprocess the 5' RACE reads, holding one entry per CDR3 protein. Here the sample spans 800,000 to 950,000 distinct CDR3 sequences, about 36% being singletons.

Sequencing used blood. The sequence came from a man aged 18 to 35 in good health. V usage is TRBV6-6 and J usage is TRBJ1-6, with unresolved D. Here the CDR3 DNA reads TGTGCCAGCAGTTCCAGCCTCTCCTATAATTCACCCCTCCACTTT. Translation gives CASSSSLSYNSPLHF.